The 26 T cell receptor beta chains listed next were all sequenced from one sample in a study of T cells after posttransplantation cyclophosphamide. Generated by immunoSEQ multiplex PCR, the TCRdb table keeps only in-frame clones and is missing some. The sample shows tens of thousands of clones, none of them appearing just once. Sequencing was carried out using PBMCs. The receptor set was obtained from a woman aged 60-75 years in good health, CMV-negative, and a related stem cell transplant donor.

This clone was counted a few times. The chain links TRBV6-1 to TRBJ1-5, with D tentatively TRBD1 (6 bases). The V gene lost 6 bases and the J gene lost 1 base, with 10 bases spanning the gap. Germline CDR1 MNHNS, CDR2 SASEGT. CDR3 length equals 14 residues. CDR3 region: CASRSGASNQPQHF. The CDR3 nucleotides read TGTGCCAGCAGGTCAGGGGCGAGCAATCAGCCCCAGCATTTT.

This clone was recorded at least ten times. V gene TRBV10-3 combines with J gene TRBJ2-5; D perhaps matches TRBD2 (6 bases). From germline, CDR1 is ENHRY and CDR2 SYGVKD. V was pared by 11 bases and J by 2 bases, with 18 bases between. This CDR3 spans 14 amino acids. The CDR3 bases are TGTGCCGGGGGGAAGGGGCCCTCGCAAGAGACCCAGTACTTC. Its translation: CAGGKGPSQETQYF.

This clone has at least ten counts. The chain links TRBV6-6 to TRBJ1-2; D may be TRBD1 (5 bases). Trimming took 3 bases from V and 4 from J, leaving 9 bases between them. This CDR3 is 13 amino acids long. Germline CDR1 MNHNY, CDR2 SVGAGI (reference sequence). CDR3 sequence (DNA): TGTGCCAGCAGTTATGACAGTGTCTATGGCTACACCTTC. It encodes CASSYDSVYGYTF.

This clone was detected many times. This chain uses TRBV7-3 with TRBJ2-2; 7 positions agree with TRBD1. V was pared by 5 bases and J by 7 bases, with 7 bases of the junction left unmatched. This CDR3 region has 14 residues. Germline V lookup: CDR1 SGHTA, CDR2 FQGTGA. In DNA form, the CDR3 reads TGTGCCAGCAGCCGCCAACAGGGGTACGGGGAGCTGTTTTTT. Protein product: CASSRQQGYGELFF.

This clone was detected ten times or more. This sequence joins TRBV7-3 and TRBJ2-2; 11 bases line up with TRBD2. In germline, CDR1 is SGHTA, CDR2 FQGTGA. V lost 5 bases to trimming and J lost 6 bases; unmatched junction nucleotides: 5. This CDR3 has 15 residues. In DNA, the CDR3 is TGTGCCAGCAGCCCCTCACTAGCGGGAGCCGGGGAGCTGTTTTTT. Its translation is CASSPSLAGAGELFF.

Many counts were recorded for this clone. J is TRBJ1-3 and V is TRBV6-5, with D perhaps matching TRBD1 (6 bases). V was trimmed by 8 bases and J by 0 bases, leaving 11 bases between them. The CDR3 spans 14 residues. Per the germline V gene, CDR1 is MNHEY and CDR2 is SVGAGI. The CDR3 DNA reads TGTGCCAGCGCGACAGGCCTCTCTGGAAACACCATATATTTT. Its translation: CASATGLSGNTIYF.

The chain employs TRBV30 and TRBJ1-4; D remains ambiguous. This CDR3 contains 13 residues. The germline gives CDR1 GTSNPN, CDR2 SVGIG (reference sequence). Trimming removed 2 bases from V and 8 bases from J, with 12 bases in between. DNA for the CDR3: TGTGCCTGGAGTCTAAGTAATAAAGAAAAACTGTTTTTT. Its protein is CAWSLSNKEKLFF.

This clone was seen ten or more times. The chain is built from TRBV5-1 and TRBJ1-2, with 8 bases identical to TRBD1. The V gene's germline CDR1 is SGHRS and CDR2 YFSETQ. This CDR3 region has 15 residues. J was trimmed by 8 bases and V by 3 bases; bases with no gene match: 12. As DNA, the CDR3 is TGCGCCAGCAGCTCCTTCGGACAGGGCGAAAAAGGCTACACCTTC. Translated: CASSSFGQGEKGYTF.

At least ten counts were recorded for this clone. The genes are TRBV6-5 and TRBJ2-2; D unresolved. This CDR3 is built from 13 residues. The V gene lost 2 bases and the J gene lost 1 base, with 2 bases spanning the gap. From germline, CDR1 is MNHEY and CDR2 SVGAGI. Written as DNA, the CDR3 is TGTGCCAGCAGTTACCAGAACACCGGGGAGCTGTTTTTT. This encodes CASSYQNTGELFF.

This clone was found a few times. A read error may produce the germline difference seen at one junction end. In DNA, the CDR3 is TGTGCCAGCAAGAGCGAAGTAAGAGGCTATACCTTC. Its protein is CASKSEVRGYTF. The chain has TRBV6-5 and TRBJ1-2; no reliable D call. Germline lookup yields CDR1 MNHEY and CDR2 SVGAGI. The CDR3 contains 12 residues.

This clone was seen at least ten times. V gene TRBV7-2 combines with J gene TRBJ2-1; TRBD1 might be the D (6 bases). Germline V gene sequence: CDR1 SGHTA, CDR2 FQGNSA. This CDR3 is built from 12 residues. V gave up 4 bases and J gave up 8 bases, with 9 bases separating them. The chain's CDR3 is CASSSQGHEQFF. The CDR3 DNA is TGTGCCAGCAGCTCACAGGGTCATGAGCAGTTCTTC.

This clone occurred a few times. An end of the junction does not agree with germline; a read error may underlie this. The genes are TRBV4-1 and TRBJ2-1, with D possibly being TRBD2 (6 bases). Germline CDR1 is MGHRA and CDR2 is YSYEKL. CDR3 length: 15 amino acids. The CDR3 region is CTSSQSSDPYNEQFF. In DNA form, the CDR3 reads TGCACCAGCAGCCAATCTAGCGACCCCTACAATGAGCAGTTCTTC.

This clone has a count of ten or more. CDR3 nucleotides: TGTGCCAGCAGCGAGCGATACGGGACAGTGAATGGCTACACCTTC. Its protein product is CASSERYGTVNGYTF. This chain joins TRBV7-9 and TRBJ1-2, with TRBD1 matching over 7 bases. The CDR3 has 15 amino acids. V was pared by 5 bases and J by 6 bases, with 12 bases of the junction left unmatched. Germline lookup yields CDR1 SEHNR and CDR2 FQNEAQ (reference sequence).

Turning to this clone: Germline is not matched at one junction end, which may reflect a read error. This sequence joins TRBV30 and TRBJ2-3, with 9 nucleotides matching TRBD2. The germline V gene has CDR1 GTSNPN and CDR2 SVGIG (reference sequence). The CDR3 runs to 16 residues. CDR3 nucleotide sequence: TGTGCCTGGAGTAGGGCGGGAGGGGGTTTCACAGATCCGCAGTATTTT. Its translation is CAWSRAGGGFTDPQYF.

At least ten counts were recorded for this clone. The chain's CDR3 is CASSSRTSGGAKGTEQFF. DNA for the CDR3: TGTGCCAGCAGCTCCCGGACTAGCGGGGGGGCCAAGGGAACTGAGCAGTTCTTC. This rearrangement joins TRBV11-2 to TRBJ2-1, with 15 positions matching TRBD2. This CDR3 is 18 amino acids long. Germline CDR1 reads SGHAT; CDR2 reads FQNNGV. V gave up 4 bases and J gave up 9 bases; unmatched junction bases: 13.

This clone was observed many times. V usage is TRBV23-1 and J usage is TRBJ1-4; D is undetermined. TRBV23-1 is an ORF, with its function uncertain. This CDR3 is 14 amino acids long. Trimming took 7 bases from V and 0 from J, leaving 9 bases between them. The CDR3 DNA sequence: TGCGCCAGCACCAACAGAACAACTAATGAAAAACTGTTTTTT. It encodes CASTNRTTNEKLFF.

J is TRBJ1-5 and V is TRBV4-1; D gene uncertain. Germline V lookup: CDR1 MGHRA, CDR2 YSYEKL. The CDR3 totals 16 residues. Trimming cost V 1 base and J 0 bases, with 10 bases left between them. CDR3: CASSQGQRYSNQPQHF. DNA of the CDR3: TGCGCCAGCAGCCAAGGCCAGAGATATAGCAATCAGCCCCAGCATTTT.

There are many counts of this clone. The CDR3 sequence is CASNRGTTLTGELFF. Written as DNA, the CDR3 is TGTGCCAGCAACCGGGGGACCACATTAACCGGGGAGCTGTTTTTT. The genes are TRBV6-6 and TRBJ2-2; D perhaps matches TRBD2 (6 bases). V shed 7 bases and J shed 5 bases, with 17 bases lying between them. Germline loops: CDR1 MNHNY, CDR2 SVGAGI (reference sequence). The length of the CDR3 is 15 residues.

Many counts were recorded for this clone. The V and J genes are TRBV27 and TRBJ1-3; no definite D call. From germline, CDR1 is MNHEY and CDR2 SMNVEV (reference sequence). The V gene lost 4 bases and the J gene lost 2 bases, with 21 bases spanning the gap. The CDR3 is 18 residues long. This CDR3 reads CASSSPYVRTLPGNTIYF. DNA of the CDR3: TGTGCCAGCAGTTCGCCGTACGTCAGAACCCTCCCTGGAAACACCATATATTTT.

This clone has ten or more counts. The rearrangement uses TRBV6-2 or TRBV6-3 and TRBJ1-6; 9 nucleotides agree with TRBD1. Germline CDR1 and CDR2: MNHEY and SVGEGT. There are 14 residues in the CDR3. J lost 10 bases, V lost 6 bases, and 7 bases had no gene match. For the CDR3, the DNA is TGTGCCAGCAGCATAACAGGGGGCTGGTCACCCCTCCACTTT. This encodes CASSITGGWSPLHF.

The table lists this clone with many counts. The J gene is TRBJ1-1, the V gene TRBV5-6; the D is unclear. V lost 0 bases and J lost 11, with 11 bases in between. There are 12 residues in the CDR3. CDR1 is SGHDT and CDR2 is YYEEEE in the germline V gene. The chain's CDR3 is CASSLVAGQAFF. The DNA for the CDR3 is TGTGCCAGCAGCTTGGTGGCAGGCCAGGCTTTCTTT.

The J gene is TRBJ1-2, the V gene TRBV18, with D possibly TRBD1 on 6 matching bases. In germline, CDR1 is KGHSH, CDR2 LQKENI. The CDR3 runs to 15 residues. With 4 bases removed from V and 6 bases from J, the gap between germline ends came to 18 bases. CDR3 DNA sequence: TGTGCCAGCTCACGGTCCATCGGGACAAGTGATGGCTACACCTTC. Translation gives CASSRSIGTSDGYTF.

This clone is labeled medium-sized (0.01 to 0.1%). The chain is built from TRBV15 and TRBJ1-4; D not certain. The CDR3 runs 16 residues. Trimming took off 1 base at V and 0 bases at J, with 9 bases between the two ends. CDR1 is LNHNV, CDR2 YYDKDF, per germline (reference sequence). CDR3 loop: CATSRGYGATNEKLFF. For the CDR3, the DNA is TGTGCCACCAGCAGAGGGTACGGTGCAACTAATGAAAAACTGTTTTTT.

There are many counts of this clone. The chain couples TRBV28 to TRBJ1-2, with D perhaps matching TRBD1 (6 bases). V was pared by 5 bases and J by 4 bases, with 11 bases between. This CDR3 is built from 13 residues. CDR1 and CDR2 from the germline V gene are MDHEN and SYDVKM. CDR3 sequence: CASSPKDSYGYTF. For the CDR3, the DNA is TGTGCCAGCAGTCCAAAGGACAGCTATGGCTACACCTTC.

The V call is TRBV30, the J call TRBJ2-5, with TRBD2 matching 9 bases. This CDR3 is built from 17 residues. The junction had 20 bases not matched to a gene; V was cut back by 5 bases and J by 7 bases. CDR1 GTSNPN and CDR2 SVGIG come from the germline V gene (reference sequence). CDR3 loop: CAWLLRGGGAEYVTQYF. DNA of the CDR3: TGTGCCTGGCTCTTACGTGGCGGGGGGGCAGAGTATGTGACCCAGTACTTC.

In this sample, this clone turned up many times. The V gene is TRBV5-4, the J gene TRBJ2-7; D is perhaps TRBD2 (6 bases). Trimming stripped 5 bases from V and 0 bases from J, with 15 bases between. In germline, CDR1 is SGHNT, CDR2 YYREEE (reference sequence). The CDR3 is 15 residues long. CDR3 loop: CASSLTSLSSYEQYF. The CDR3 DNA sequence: TGTGCCAGCAGTTTGACTAGTCTGAGCTCCTACGAGCAGTACTTC.